This entry concerns a single TCR beta chain. The data were obtained in a study of shared clonotypes between healthy human individuals. This CDR3 has 14 amino acids. The V gene end was trimmed by 1 base and the J gene end by 3 bases; junction bases not matched to a gene: 2. Looked up from germline, CDR1 is SGHTA and CDR2 is FQGNSA. Only in-frame clones appear in the TCRdb table, and some are missing; sequencing was by immunoSEQ multiplex PCR. This table holds 550,000 to 700,000 clones, 73% found once. Investigators divided CD4+ cells into CD45RA+ naive and CD45RA-negative memory subsets. This chain uses TRBV7-2 with TRBJ2-7; 8 bases fit TRBD1. What was sequenced was memory CD4+ T cells sorted from blood. Subset given: CD45RA-negative fraction. The receptor was isolated from a woman in her 30s in good health. The CDR3 region is CASSLDDRGYEQYF. The CDR3 nucleotides are TGTGCCAGCAGCTTAGACGACAGGGGCTACGAGCAGTACTTC.